These 29 T cell receptor beta chains originate from one sample sequenced in a study of T cells in Graves' hyperthyroidism and ophthalmopathy. Amplified TCR beta CDR3 regions derived from RNA transcripts. The TCR CDR3 was amplified in a first-round RT-PCR using the HTBI primer set. Via MiXCR, TCRdb re-called the multiplex PCR reads, giving one row per CDR3 protein. The sample has 300,000 to 450,000 distinct CDR3 sequences; 15% to 20% are singletons. Sequencing was performed on blood. The receptors originated from a man aged 18-30 years with Graves' ophthalmopathy.

This clonotype came up a few times. This chain uses TRBV12-3 or TRBV12-4 with TRBJ2-5; D not resolved. V shed 3 bases and J shed 5 bases, with 7 bases lying between them. The CDR3 extends over 12 amino acids. CDR3 sequence: CASSFSFETQYF. CDR3 bases: TGTGCCAGCAGTTTCTCATTCGAGACCCAGTACTTC.

This clonotype showed up many times. The V gene is TRBV7-2, the J gene TRBJ2-1; no firm D call. CDR1 SGHTA and CDR2 FQGNSA come from the germline V gene. The CDR3 spans 14 residues. With 2 bases removed from V and 4 bases from J, the gap between germline ends came to 9 bases. This chain's CDR3 is CASSLSPGYNEQFF. CDR3 nucleotides: TGTGCCAGCAGCTTAAGTCCCGGATACAATGAGCAGTTCTTC.

This clonotype was seen at least ten times. The chain links TRBV7-8 to TRBJ1-1; D is uncertain. Germline assignment: CDR1 SGHVS and CDR2 FQNEAQ. The V end lost 7 bases, the J end lost 1 base, and 13 bases lay between the germline ends. The CDR3 is made up of 14 amino acids. The CDR3: CASTLHEGNTEAFF. CDR3 coding DNA: TGTGCCAGCACTCTCCATGAGGGGAACACTGAAGCTTTCTTT.

This clonotype showed up many times. This rearrangement joins TRBV7-2 to TRBJ1-2; 7 nucleotides match TRBD1. V lost 0 bases to trimming and J lost 6 bases; unmatched junction nucleotides: 7. The CDR3 is 15 amino acids. Germline V gives CDR1 SGHTA, CDR2 FQGNSA. CDR3 nucleotides: TGTGCCAGCAGCTTAGCCTCCACAGGGGTTAATGGCTACACCTTC. Amino acids: CASSLASTGVNGYTF.

This clonotype came up a few times. V usage is TRBV18 and J usage is TRBJ2-1; maybe TRBD1 (6 bases). Trimming removed 4 bases from V and 15 bases from J, with 25 bases in between. The CDR3 extends over 15 amino acids. Germline CDR1 and CDR2: KGHSH and LQKENI. The CDR3: CASSREQGSQATWFF. DNA of the CDR3: TGTGCCAGCTCACGCGAACAGGGATCCCAAGCGACGTGGTTCTTC.

This clonotype was counted many times. The V gene is TRBV6-5, the J gene TRBJ2-2; D might be TRBD1 (7 bases). CDR1 is MNHEY, CDR2 SVGAGI, per germline. V lost 8 bases, J lost 6 bases, and 13 bases lay in between. This CDR3 is 13 amino acids long. In DNA, the CDR3 is TGTGCCAGCGGAGCAGGGGGGTCCGGGGAGCTGTTTTTT. This gives the protein CASGAGGSGELFF.

This clonotype was seen ten or more times. The chain combines TRBV13 with TRBJ1-2, with D unresolved. V shed 5 bases and J shed 3 bases, with 10 bases lying between them. CDR3 length: 13 residues. CDR1 is PRHDT, CDR2 FYEKMQ, per germline (reference sequence). The chain's CDR3 is CASSPRGYYGYTF. The CDR3 DNA is TGTGCCAGCAGCCCCCGCGGATACTATGGCTACACCTTC.

The CDR3 DNA follows: TGCGCCAGCGGTCGGGATAGCGGGGCGTACGAGCAGTACTTC. This translates into CASGRDSGAYEQYF. The chain uses TRBV5-1 and TRBJ2-7, with TRBD2 matching 8 bases. V lost 7 bases, J lost 4 bases, and 10 bases stayed unmatched. The germline CDR1 and CDR2 sequences are SGHRS and YFSETQ. The CDR3 is 14 amino acids.

This clonotype was observed at least ten times. This sequence joins TRBV28 and TRBJ2-7; tentatively, D is TRBD1 (6 bases). Trimming left V 5 bases short and J 3 bases short, with 14 bases between. Germline V gene lookup returns CDR1 MDHEN and CDR2 SYDVKM. The CDR3 extends over 14 amino acids. CDR3 in DNA: TGTGCCAGCAGTCCCCAGACAGGTCTCTACGAGCAGTACTTC. Translating gives CASSPQTGLYEQYF.

The rearrangement joins TRBV5-1 to TRBJ1-2, with 9 positions matching TRBD1. CDR3 length: 14 amino acids. The V and J ends lost 4 bases and 8 bases, in that order; junction bases with no gene match: 9. The germline V gene encodes CDR1 SGHRS and CDR2 YFSETQ. The DNA for the CDR3 is TGCGCCAGCAGCGGAGGACAGGGGCCGGGAGGCTACACCTTC. As protein: CASSGGQGPGGYTF. Full variable domain (remainder filled in from reference TRBV5-1 and TRBJ1-2): KAGVTQTPRYLIKTRGQQVTLSCSPISGHRSVSWYQQTPGQGLQFLFEYFSETQRNKGNFPGRFSGRQFSNSRSEMNVSTLELGDSALYLCASSGGQGPGGYTFGSGTRLTVV.

As regards this clonotype: Since a much larger clone is just one base distant, this may be a read error. The CDR3 spells CASSQDWSNPEAFF. Here the CDR3 DNA reads TGTGCCAGCAGCCAAGATTGGAGCAACCCTGAAGCTTTCTTT. V gene TRBV3-1 combines with J gene TRBJ1-1; D is uncertain. Trimming cost V 0 bases and J 6 bases, with 11 bases left between them. This CDR3 has 14 amino acids. From germline, CDR1 is LGHDT and CDR2 YNNKEL (reference sequence). Filled out from reference TRBV3-1 and TRBJ1-1, the complete variable domain reads DTAVSQTPKYLVTQMGNDKSIKCEQNLGHDTMYWYKQDSKKFLKIMFSYNNKELIINETVPNRFSPKSPDKAHLNLHINSLELGDSAVYFCASSQDWSNPEAFFGQGTRLTVV.

There are a few counts of this clonotype. The rearrangement links TRBV29-1 to TRBJ1-5; D is perhaps TRBD1 (5 bases). There are 14 residues in the CDR3. V was trimmed by 7 bases and J by 1 base, leaving 14 bases between them. CDR1 SQVTM and CDR2 ANQGSEA come from the germline V gene. CDR3 DNA: TGCAGCGCGTGGGGAGGGGCCAGCAATCAGCCCCAGCATTTT. It translates to CSAWGGASNQPQHF.

This clonotype occurred many times. The chain joins TRBV7-8 to TRBJ1-1; no clear D. The CDR3 loop spans 11 amino acids. Trimming cost V 0 bases and J 7 bases, with 3 bases left between them. Germline assignment: CDR1 SGHVS and CDR2 FQNEAQ. For the CDR3, the DNA is TGTGCCAGCAGCTTAGCGTATGAAGCTTTCTTT. Its translation is CASSLAYEAFF.

In this sample, this clonotype turned up a few times. J is TRBJ1-4 and V is TRBV29-1, with 7 bases that match TRBD1. The CDR3 consists of 13 residues. V was pared by 4 bases and J by 5 bases, with 4 bases of the junction left unmatched. Germline V gives CDR1 SQVTM, CDR2 ANQGSEA. In DNA, the CDR3 is TGCAGCGTTGGGGACAGCGGGAATGAAAAACTGTTTTTT. It yields the protein CSVGDSGNEKLFF.

The sample holds many counts of this clonotype. The genes are TRBV12-3 or TRBV12-4 and TRBJ2-7; D is unresolved. The CDR3 sequence is 12 residues long. Trimming removed 11 bases from V and 0 bases from J, with 11 bases in between. This chain's CDR3 is CASGSDSYEQYF. The CDR3 region has the DNA TGTGCCTCCGGATCGGACTCCTACGAGCAGTACTTC.

This clonotype was observed at least ten times. The chain employs TRBV3-1 and TRBJ1-6; D remains ambiguous. The CDR3 length is 11 residues. The germline V gene encodes CDR1 LGHDT and CDR2 YNNKEL (reference sequence). With 0 bases removed from V and 17 bases from J, the gap between germline ends came to 8 bases. CDR3 sequence: CASSQEWEFHF. In DNA, the CDR3 is TGTGCCAGCAGCCAAGAATGGGAGTTCCACTTT. The entire variable domain, with the rest obtained from reference TRBV3-1 and TRBJ1-6, is as follows: DTAVSQTPKYLVTQMGNDKSIKCEQNLGHDTMYWYKQDSKKFLKIMFSYNNKELIINETVPNRFSPKSPDKAHLNLHINSLELGDSAVYFCASSQEWEFHFGNGTRLTVT.

This clonotype was picked up one time. Since a much larger clone is just one base distant, this may be a read error. The J gene is TRBJ2-7, the V gene TRBV27; 8 bases are shared with TRBD1. Germline V CDR1 and CDR2: MNHEY, SMNVEV (reference sequence). V lost 8 bases, J lost 2 bases, and 8 bases stayed unmatched. This CDR3 has 14 residues. The CDR3 region has the DNA TGTGCCAGCGGTCTCTGGACAGGGCCCTACGAGCAGTACTTC. Translated: CASGLWTGPYEQYF.

This clonotype was seen ten or more times. V and J are TRBV7-3 and TRBJ2-7; TRBD2 is a possible D gene (6 bases). CDR1 and CDR2 from the germline V gene are SGHTA and FQGTGA. The length of the CDR3 is 15 residues. Trimming shortened V by 2 bases and J by 3 bases, and 14 bases separated the two germline ends. The CDR3 sequence is CASSLQAGGNYEQYF. The DNA of the CDR3 is TGTGCCAGCAGCTTACAAGCTGGCGGGAACTACGAGCAGTACTTC.

This chain uses TRBV12-3 or TRBV12-4 with TRBJ2-1, with TRBD1 matching 9 bases. The CDR3 runs 15 residues. After removal of 5 bases from V and 3 bases from J, the junction contained 5 bases not matched to a gene. CDR3 region: CASSLRQGVYNEQFF. The CDR3 DNA follows: TGTGCCAGCAGTCTTCGACAGGGGGTCTACAATGAGCAGTTCTTC.

For this clonotype: This may stem from a read error, because a much larger clone lies one nucleotide away. The chain has TRBV9 and TRBJ1-1, with a tentative D call TRBD1 (5 bases). The CDR3 length is 14 residues. Germline V gene data show CDR1 as SGDLS and CDR2 as YYNGEE. V was trimmed by 5 bases and J by 5 bases, leaving 16 bases between them. CDR3 sequence reads: CASRGGEGWTEAFF. DNA of the CDR3: TGTGCCAGCAGGGGGGGGGAGGGTTGGACTGAAGCTTTCTTT. Full variable domain (remainder filled in from reference TRBV9 and TRBJ1-1): DSGVTQTPKHLITATGQRVTLRCSPRSGDLSVYWYQQSLDQGLQFLIQYYNGEERAKGNILERFSAQQFPDLHSELNLSSLELGDSALYFCASRGGEGWTEAFFGQGTRLTVV.

This clonotype was observed many times. The chain joins TRBV6-1 to TRBJ2-3; 9 nucleotides match TRBD2. V dropped 4 bases and J dropped 10; count of bases not matched to a gene: 18. The CDR3 covers 17 residues. Germline V gene data show CDR1 as MNHNS and CDR2 as SASEGT. The CDR3 region is CASSGHEGLAGALAQYF. The CDR3 nucleotides read TGTGCCAGCAGTGGCCACGAGGGACTAGCCGGCGCCTTGGCGCAGTATTTT.

This clonotype appeared a few times. CDR3 in amino acids: CASSRGTGGYNEQFF. The CDR3 bases are TGTGCCAGCAGCCGCGGGACTGGCGGCTACAATGAGCAGTTCTTC. The chain recombines TRBV7-9 with TRBJ2-1; TRBD2 is a possible D gene (6 bases). Trimming pared 5 bases from V and 3 bases from J, leaving 14 bases between. The CDR3 has 15 residues. Looked up from germline, CDR1 is SEHNR and CDR2 is FQNEAQ (reference sequence).

This chain links TRBV9 with TRBJ1-4, with D hard to call. Per germline, CDR1 SGDLS and CDR2 YYNGEE. The V and J ends lost 0 bases and 6 bases respectively, with 9 bases between them. CDR3 size: 14 residues. In nucleotides, the CDR3 is TGTGCCAGCAGCGTAGAGGCCCGGGATGAAAAACTGTTTTTT. Protein product: CASSVEARDEKLFF.

Ten or more counts support this clonotype. The CDR3 here is CASRHLGTQVGNEQFF. In DNA form, the CDR3 reads TGTGCCAGCAGACACCTTGGGACTCAGGTGGGCAATGAGCAGTTCTTC. The chain recombines TRBV11-2 with TRBJ2-1; D might be TRBD2 (6 bases). CDR1 and CDR2 (germline): SGHAT, FQNNGV. V lost 6 bases to trimming and J lost 6 bases, with 21 bases between them. This CDR3 has 16 residues.

The chain is built from TRBV7-3 and TRBJ2-1; TRBD1 is a possible D gene (8 bases). With 5 bases removed from V and 4 bases from J, the gap between germline ends came to 15 bases. Germline CDR1 is SGHTA and CDR2 is FQGTGA. This CDR3 spans 15 amino acids. Here the CDR3 reads CASSATGGGYNEQFF. The DNA of the CDR3 is TGTGCCAGCAGCGCCACAGGGGGAGGGTACAATGAGCAGTTCTTC.

Ten or more counts support this clonotype. The genes are TRBV3-1 and TRBJ2-7; 8 bases map to TRBD1. This CDR3 has 15 residues. The germline gives CDR1 LGHDT, CDR2 YNNKEL (reference sequence). V lost 4 bases to trimming and J lost 2 bases; unmatched junction nucleotides: 7. This chain's CDR3 is CASSPAGTGPYEQYF. The CDR3 DNA reads TGTGCCAGCAGCCCTGCTGGGACAGGCCCCTACGAGCAGTACTTC.

This clonotype appeared many times. The J gene is TRBJ1-1, the V gene TRBV18, with D maybe TRBD1 (6 bases). Trimming removed 2 bases from V and 7 bases from J, with 20 bases in between. Germline values: CDR1 KGHSH, CDR2 LQKENI. This CDR3 spans 16 amino acids. The CDR3: CASSPTLGHRRGEAFF. The CDR3 nucleotides read TGTGCCAGCTCACCAACCCTGGGACACCGCCGTGGTGAAGCTTTCTTT.

V is TRBV11-2 and J is TRBJ2-7; 9 nucleotides align to TRBD2. Trimming at V came to 6 bases and at J to 2 bases, leaving 14 bases not matched to a gene. The length of the CDR3 is 17 residues. CDR1 SGHAT and CDR2 FQNNGV come from the germline V gene. CDR3 sequence: CASSLGLSVAGAYEQYF. The CDR3 nucleotides are TGTGCCAGCAGTTTGGGCCTCTCGGTAGCGGGAGCCTACGAGCAGTACTTC.

This clonotype was detected ten times or more. This sequence joins TRBV27 and TRBJ1-1; 8 nucleotides match TRBD1. The CDR3 is 16 amino acids. The germline CDR1 and CDR2 sequences are MNHEY and SMNVEV (reference sequence). J gave up 2 bases and V 5 bases, and 10 bases lay outside the gene matches. CDR3 amino acids: CASSARNQGANTEAFF. CDR3 nucleotides: TGTGCCAGCAGTGCCCGAAACCAGGGGGCTAACACTGAAGCTTTCTTT.